This T cell receptor (beta chain) was captured in a study of cytomegalovirus exposure and HLA in healthy donors. Remarks on this clone: Antigen unknown.

Sequencing used immunoSEQ multiplex PCR; TCRdb keeps in-frame clones, though not all of them. The sample holds 130,000 or so clones, 89% seen once. The donors were part of the validation cohort of fewer than 150 subjects. That cohort was separate from the first cohort, which comprised 666 subjects. Trimming pared 6 bases from V and 1 base from J, leaving 12 bases between. The CDR3 covers 13 residues. Germline CDR1 is GTSNPN and CDR2 is SVGIG (reference sequence). Study-wide results and limits: Rarity characterized most TCR sequences, yet some public TCRs appeared in many donors. Subsequent analysis found a tendency for first-cohort TCR clusters to co-occur within the approximately 130 validation repertoires. Altogether, about 160 TCR beta chains were recorded as cytomegalovirus-associated.

The sequenced material came from PBMCs. This rearrangement joins TRBV30 to TRBJ1-2; D unclear. This TCR derives from a woman under 30 in good health and CMV-seropositive. Here the CDR3 DNA reads TGTGCCTGTCAAGGGCGGGTTAACTATGGCTACACCTTC. Protein: CACQGRVNYGYTF. The variable domain in full, with the rest retrieved from reference TRBV30 and TRBJ1-2, is SQTIHQWPATLVQPVGSPLSLECTVEGTSNPNLYWYRQAAGRGLQLLFYSVGIGQISSEVPQNLSASRPQDRQFILSSKKLLLSDSGFYLCACQGRVNYGYTFGSGTRLTVV.